There are a few counts of the clone carrying this TCR beta chain. Its matching antigen is unknown. This specimen belongs to a study of post-analysis software for immune sequencing data. On the study more broadly: Included among the disease courses, which were recorded for the cohort, were relapsing-remitting, secondary progressive and progressive-relapsing multiple sclerosis. Overall study results and limits: Significantly decreased normalized Chao1 diversity was recorded for multiple sclerosis patients relative to controls.

Every TCR beta cDNA library bore unique molecular identifiers. It was from about 0.94 to 9.7 million T cells that about 540,000 cDNA molecules came. TCRdb re-called the PCR reads with MiXCR, one entry per CDR3 protein. The table shows 350,000 to 500,000 distinct CDR3 sequences, with roughly 38% occurring only once. The sample taken for sequencing was blood. This TCR was sampled from a girl aged 2 to 10 with multiple sclerosis.

DNA of the CDR3: TGCAGCGTTAGGGGAGGACTAGCGGGAGGCCTCTCCTACGAGCAGTACTTC. It specifies CSVRGGLAGGLSYEQYF. The chain recombines TRBV29-1 with TRBJ2-7; 14 bases are a match to TRBD2. Germline V lookup: CDR1 SQVTM, CDR2 ANQGSEA. With 5 bases clipped from V and 0 bases from J, the junction kept 9 bases outside the gene matches. The CDR3 loop spans 17 amino acids.